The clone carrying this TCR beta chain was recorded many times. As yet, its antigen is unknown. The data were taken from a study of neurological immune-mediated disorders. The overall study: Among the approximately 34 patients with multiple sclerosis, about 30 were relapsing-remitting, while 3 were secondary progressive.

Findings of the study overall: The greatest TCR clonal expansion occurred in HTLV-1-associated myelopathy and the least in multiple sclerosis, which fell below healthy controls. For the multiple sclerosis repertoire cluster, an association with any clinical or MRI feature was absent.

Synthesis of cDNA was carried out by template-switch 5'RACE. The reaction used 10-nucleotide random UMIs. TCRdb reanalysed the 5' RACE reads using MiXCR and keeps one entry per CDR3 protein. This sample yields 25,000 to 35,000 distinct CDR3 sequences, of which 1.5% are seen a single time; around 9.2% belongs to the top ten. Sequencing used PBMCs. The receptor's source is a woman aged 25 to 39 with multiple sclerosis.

The CDR3, as DNA: TGTGCCAGCAGTTTAGGGGGGGGGCCGGAGACCCAGTACTTC. This encodes CASSLGGGPETQYF. The V and J genes are TRBV12-3 or TRBV12-4 and TRBJ2-5; maybe TRBD2 (7 bases). The CDR3 spans 14 residues. V was cut by 1 base and J by 5 bases, with 11 bases left in between.